These 5 T cell receptor beta chains originate from one sample sequenced in a study of cytomegalovirus exposure and HLA in healthy donors. In the PCR, 60 Vbeta and 13 Jbeta primers were used. Sequencing was performed with immunoSEQ multiplex PCR; in TCRdb, only in-frame clones are kept and a portion is missing. Of about 150,000 clones listed, around 82% were seen once; the top ten hold roughly 5.5%. The material sequenced was PBMCs. The receptors stem from a woman aged 40 to 50 in good health and CMV-seropositive.

This rearrangement joins TRBV2 to TRBJ2-5; TRBD1 agrees at 10 bases. With V trimmed by 4 bases and J by 5 bases, 7 bases remained unmatched. Germline CDR1 reads SNHLY; CDR2 reads FYNNEI. The CDR3 has 15 residues. CDR3: CASSGDRGFGETQYF. CDR3 sequence (DNA): TGTGCCAGCAGTGGGGACAGGGGATTTGGGGAGACCCAGTACTTC.

The chain joins TRBV7-9 to TRBJ2-5; possible D gene TRBD1, 6 bases. The CDR3 consists of 14 residues. V was pared by 6 bases and J by 4 bases, with 15 bases between. Germline CDR1 and CDR2: SEHNR and FQNEAQ (reference sequence). The CDR3 region is CASSSPGDRETQYF. The CDR3 region has the DNA TGTGCCAGCAGTTCCCCAGGGGATAGAGAGACCCAGTACTTC.

The chain recombines TRBV2 with TRBJ2-1; 11 bases match TRBD2. Germline CDR1 is SNHLY and CDR2 is FYNNEI. The CDR3 runs 15 residues. V was clipped by 5 bases and J by 6 bases; unmatched bases: 6. The CDR3 loop reads CASSRLAGNPNEQFF. Here the CDR3 DNA reads TGTGCCAGCAGTAGACTAGCGGGAAACCCCAATGAGCAGTTCTTC.

For the CDR3, the DNA is TGTGCCAGCAGTCTAACTCACAGGGGGAACACTGAAGCTTTCTTT. This sequence encodes CASSLTHRGNTEAFF. This chain joins TRBV28 and TRBJ1-1; 7 nucleotides align to TRBD1. This CDR3 contains 15 residues. The J segment lost 1 base and the V segment lost 5 bases, leaving 7 bases of the junction unmatched. CDR1 and CDR2 from the germline V gene are MDHEN and SYDVKM.

The genes are TRBV19 and TRBJ2-1; perhaps TRBD2 as D (5 bases). Trimming removed 2 bases at V and 12 bases at J, with 17 bases between. The CDR3 has 14 residues. Per the germline V gene, CDR1 is LNHDA and CDR2 is SQIVND (reference sequence). The CDR3 nucleotides read TGTGCCAGTAGTATAAGAGCGGTGATTTCAGGGCAGTTCTTC. Its protein product is CASSIRAVISGQFF.